This T cell receptor (beta chain) was found in a study of response to subunit inactivated influenza vaccine. Germline V CDR1 and CDR2: DFQATT, SNEGSKA (reference sequence). Between the trimmed V and J ends, which lost 3 bases and 1 base, there was a span of 8 bases. CDR3 size: 13 residues. TCRdb called the RT-PCR reads again in MiXCR, with one record for every CDR3 protein. The profile shows around 320,000 distinct CDR3 sequences, 22% of them singletons. Study-level results: It was suggested by the authors that few new T cells are recruited by each seasonal influenza vaccination.

The table lists this clonotype with a few counts. Its antigen is as yet unknown. The clonotype was recovered from a man aged 50-75 years who received an inactivated influenza vaccine. Sequences were derived from PBMCs from blood, sampled about 19 months after vaccination. The J gene is TRBJ2-3, the V gene TRBV20-1; the D gene is possibly TRBD1 (5 bases). CDR3 sequence reads: CSASTGGTDTQYF. The CDR3 coding sequence is TGCAGTGCTAGCACAGGCGGCACAGATACGCAGTATTTT.